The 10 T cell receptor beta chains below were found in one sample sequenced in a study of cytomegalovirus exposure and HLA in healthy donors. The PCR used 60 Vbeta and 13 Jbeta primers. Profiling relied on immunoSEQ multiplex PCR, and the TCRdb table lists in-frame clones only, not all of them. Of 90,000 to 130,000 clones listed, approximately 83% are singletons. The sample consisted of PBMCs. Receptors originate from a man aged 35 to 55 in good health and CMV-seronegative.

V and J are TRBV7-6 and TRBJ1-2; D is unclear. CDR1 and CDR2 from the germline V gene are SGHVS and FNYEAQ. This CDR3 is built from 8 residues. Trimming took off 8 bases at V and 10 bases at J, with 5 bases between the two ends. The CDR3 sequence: CASGPYTF. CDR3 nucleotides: TGTGCCAGCGGGCCCTACACCTTC.

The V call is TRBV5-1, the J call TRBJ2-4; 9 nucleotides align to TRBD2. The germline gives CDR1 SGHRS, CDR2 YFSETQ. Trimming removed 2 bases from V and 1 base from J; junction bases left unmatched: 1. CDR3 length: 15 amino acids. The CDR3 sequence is CASSFSGGAKNIQYF. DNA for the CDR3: TGCGCCAGCAGCTTCAGCGGGGGGGCCAAAAACATTCAGTACTTC.

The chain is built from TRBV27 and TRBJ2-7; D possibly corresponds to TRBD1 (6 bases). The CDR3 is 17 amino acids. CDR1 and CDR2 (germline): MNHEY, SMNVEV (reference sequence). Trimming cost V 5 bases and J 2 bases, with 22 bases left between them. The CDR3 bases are TGTGCCAGCAGTGCGTTAAGGGGAGAAGGACAGCCCTACGAGCAGTACTTC. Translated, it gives CASSALRGEGQPYEQYF.

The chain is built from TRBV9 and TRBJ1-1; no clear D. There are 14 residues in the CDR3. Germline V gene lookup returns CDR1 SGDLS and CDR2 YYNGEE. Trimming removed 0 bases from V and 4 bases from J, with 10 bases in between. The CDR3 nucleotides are TGTGCCAGCAGCGTAGGAACAGTATCCACTGAAGCTTTCTTT. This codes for CASSVGTVSTEAFF.

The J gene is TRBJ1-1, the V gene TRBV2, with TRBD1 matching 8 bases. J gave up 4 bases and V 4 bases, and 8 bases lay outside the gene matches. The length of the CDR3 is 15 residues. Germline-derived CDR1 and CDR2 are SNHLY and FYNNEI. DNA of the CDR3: TGTGCCAGCAGTGTGAGGGGGACAGGAGGCACTGAAGCTTTCTTT. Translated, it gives CASSVRGTGGTEAFF.

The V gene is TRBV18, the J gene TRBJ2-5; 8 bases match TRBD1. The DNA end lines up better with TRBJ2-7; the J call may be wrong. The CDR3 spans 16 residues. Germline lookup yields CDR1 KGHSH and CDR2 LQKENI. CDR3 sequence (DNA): TGTGCCAGCTCAACGGGACAGGCGAAGTATTTCGACGAGCAGTACTTC. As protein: CASSTGQAKYFDEQYF.

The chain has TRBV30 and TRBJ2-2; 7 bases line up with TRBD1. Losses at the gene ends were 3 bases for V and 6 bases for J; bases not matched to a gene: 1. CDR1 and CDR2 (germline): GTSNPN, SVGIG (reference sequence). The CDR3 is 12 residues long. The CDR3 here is CAWRQGPGELFF. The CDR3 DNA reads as TGTGCCTGGAGACAGGGGCCCGGGGAGCTGTTTTTT.

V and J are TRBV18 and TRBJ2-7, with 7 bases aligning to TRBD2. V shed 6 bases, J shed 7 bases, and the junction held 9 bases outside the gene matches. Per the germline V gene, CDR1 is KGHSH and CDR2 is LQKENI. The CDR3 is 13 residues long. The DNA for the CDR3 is TGTGCCAGCTCTCGACAAGCCGGGGGGGAGCAGTACTTC. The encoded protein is CASSRQAGGEQYF.

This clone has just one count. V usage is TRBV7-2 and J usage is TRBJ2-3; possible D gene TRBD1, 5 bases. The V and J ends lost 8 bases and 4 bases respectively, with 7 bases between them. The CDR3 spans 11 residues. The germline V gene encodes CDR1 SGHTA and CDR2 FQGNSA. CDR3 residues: CASQQADTQYF. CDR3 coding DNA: TGTGCCAGCCAACAGGCAGATACGCAGTATTTT. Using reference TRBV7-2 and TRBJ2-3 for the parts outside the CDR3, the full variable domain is GAGVSQSPSNKVTEKGKDVELRCDPISGHTALYWYRQSLGQGLEFLIYFQGNSAPDKSGLPSDRFSAERTGGSVSTLTIQRTQQEDSAVYLCASQQADTQYFGPGTRLTVL.

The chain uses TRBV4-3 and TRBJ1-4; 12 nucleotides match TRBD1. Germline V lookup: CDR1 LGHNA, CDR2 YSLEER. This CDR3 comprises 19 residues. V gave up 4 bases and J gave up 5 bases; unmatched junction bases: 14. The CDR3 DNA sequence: TGCGCCAGCAGCCCCCACCGGGACAGGGGGCGAGGTCCAAATGAAAAACTGTTTTTT. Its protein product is CASSPHRDRGRGPNEKLFF.